What follows are 2 T cell receptor beta chains derived from one specimen sequenced in a study of blood T cell repertoires in COVID-19. The repertoire was sequenced with immunoSEQ multiplex PCR; TCRdb's copy has only in-frame clones and lacks some. The sample comprises about 200,000 clones, around 80% of which are singletons, and 7.5% to 9% rests with the top ten. Sequences were obtained from peripheral blood. These receptors were collected from a woman aged 45-60 years with acute or convalescent COVID-19.

The J gene is TRBJ2-7, the V gene TRBV5-6; D may be TRBD2 (5 bases). The germline gives CDR1 SGHDT, CDR2 YYEEEE. The V end was cut by 1 base, the J end by 7 bases, with 6 bases between. The CDR3 totals 11 residues. The CDR3 here is CASSLRREQYF. The CDR3 nucleotides read TGTGCCAGCAGCTTGAGGAGGGAGCAGTACTTC.

The gene calls are TRBV5-8 and TRBJ2-5, with D perhaps TRBD2 (5 bases). This CDR3 is built from 13 residues. Germline CDR1 and CDR2: SGHTS and YDEGEE. The V end lost 2 bases, the J end lost 5 bases, and 10 bases lay between the germline ends. The CDR3 DNA sequence: TGTGCCAGCAGCTTACCCCAGCGGGAGACCCAGTACTTC. Its protein is CASSLPQRETQYF.